The 17 T cell receptor beta chains below come from one sample, sequenced in a study of shared clonotypes between healthy human individuals. Data came from immunoSEQ multiplex PCR; TCRdb stores just in-frame clones and leaves some out. The sample comprises roughly 1 million clones, around 78% of which are singletons, and approximately 0.56% rests with the top ten. What was sequenced was memory CD4+ T cells from PBMCs. As to subset: CD45RA-negative fraction. The origin of the receptors is a man between 18 and 29 years old in good health. Some clones in this sample may be carry-over from other donors' samples.

The V gene is TRBV2, the J gene TRBJ2-7; 9 nucleotides align to TRBD2. The V gene's germline CDR1 is SNHLY and CDR2 FYNNEI. The CDR3 runs 15 residues. Losses at the gene ends were 7 bases for V and 3 bases for J; bases not matched to a gene: 10. The CDR3 loop reads CASTGRLAGIYEQYF. CDR3 coding DNA: TGTGCCAGCACCGGACGCCTAGCGGGGATCTACGAGCAGTACTTC.

The V and J genes are TRBV28 and TRBJ2-7; 8 nucleotides line up with TRBD2. The germline V gene has CDR1 MDHEN and CDR2 SYDVKM. The ends lost 6 bases at V and 2 bases at J; junction bases unmatched: 9. CDR3 length equals 15 residues. CDR3 amino acids: CASSKLTSGTYEQYF. CDR3 nucleotide sequence: TGTGCCAGCAGCAAACTTACTAGCGGAACCTACGAGCAGTACTTC.

The chain carries TRBV27 and TRBJ1-2; D remains unclear. This CDR3 has 12 amino acids. V lost 6 bases and J 8 bases, leaving 13 bases between the germline ends. Germline CDR1 and CDR2: MNHEY and SMNVEV (reference sequence). As DNA, the CDR3 is TGTGCCAGCAGATCACCCAGTCTGGGCTACACCTTC. As protein: CASRSPSLGYTF.

CDR3 residues: CASSAGTSNSGNTIYF. DNA for the CDR3: TGTGCCAGCAGCGCCGGGACCTCAAACTCTGGAAACACCATATATTTT. The chain employs TRBV9 and TRBJ1-3; D possibly corresponds to TRBD1 (5 bases). The CDR3 totals 16 residues. CDR1 and CDR2 from the germline V gene are SGDLS and YYNGEE. V shed 3 bases and J shed 0 bases, with 13 bases lying between them. The full variable domain, rest sourced from reference TRBV9 and TRBJ1-3, is DSGVTQTPKHLITATGQRVTLRCSPRSGDLSVYWYQQSLDQGLQFLIQYYNGEERAKGNILERFSAQQFPDLHSELNLSSLELGDSALYFCASSAGTSNSGNTIYFGEGSWLTVV.

Regarding this clone: Other nucleotide sequences from this sample produce the same CDR3. The chain recombines TRBV7-2 with TRBJ2-5; 8 bases map to TRBD2. In germline, CDR1 is SGHTA, CDR2 FQGNSA. The V segment lost 4 bases and the J segment 5 bases; nucleotides outside the gene matches: 6. This CDR3 contains 14 residues. The CDR3 protein is CASSSLRGGETQYF. For the CDR3, the DNA is TGTGCCAGCAGCTCCCTTCGGGGGGGGGAGACCCAGTACTTC.

The chain uses TRBV2 and TRBJ2-2; 8 bases align to TRBD2. The CDR3 consists of 15 residues. V shed 7 bases and J 7 bases; nucleotides not matched to a gene: 11. CDR1 and CDR2 from the germline V gene are SNHLY and FYNNEI. CDR3 protein: CASKGLAGGVGELFF. The CDR3 coding sequence is TGTGCCAGCAAGGGGCTAGCGGGTGGGGTCGGGGAGCTGTTTTTT. The entire variable domain, with the rest obtained from reference TRBV2 and TRBJ2-2, is as follows: EPEVTQTPSHQVTQMGQEVILRCVPISNHLYFYWYRQILGQKVEFLVSFYNNEISEKSEIFDDQFSVERPDGSNFTLKIRSTKLEDSAMYFCASKGLAGGVGELFFGEGSRLTVL.

This chain links TRBV14 with TRBJ2-7; D is unresolved. The ends were cut back, 7 bases at V and 5 bases at J, with 9 bases in the middle. Germline V gene sequence: CDR1 SGHDN, CDR2 FVKESK. This CDR3 is built from 11 residues. The chain's CDR3 is CASTPPHEQYF. In nucleotides, the CDR3 is TGTGCCAGCACCCCGCCCCACGAGCAGTACTTC.

This clone was seen more than once but under ten times. Other DNA sequences in this specimen translate into the identical CDR3. The chain has TRBV11-2 and TRBJ2-1; perhaps D is TRBD1 or TRBD2 (5 bases each). Germline assignment: CDR1 SGHAT and CDR2 FQNNGV. Between the trimmed V and J ends, which lost 3 bases and 5 bases, there was a span of 8 bases. CDR3 length: 13 amino acids. The CDR3 DNA follows: TGTGCCAGCAGCTTGGGACGGAACAATGAGCAGTTCTTC. Translated, it gives CASSLGRNNEQFF. The full variable domain, with the rest looked up from reference TRBV11-2 and TRBJ2-1, is EAGVAQSPRYKIIEKRQSVAFWCNPISGHATLYWYQQILGQGPKLLIQFQNNGVVDDSQLPKDRFSAERLKGVDSTLKIQPAKLEDSAVYLCASSLGRNNEQFFGPGTRLTVL.

The chain employs TRBV7-4 and TRBJ2-7; no firm D call. V was trimmed by 5 bases and J by 0 bases, leaving 17 bases between them. The CDR3 contains 16 residues. Germline V gene lookup returns CDR1 SGHVT and CDR2 SQSDAQ. CDR3 sequence (DNA): TGTGCCAGCAGCCGACGCGTGAGGCTACGCTCCTACGAGCAGTACTTC. Translated, it gives CASSRRVRLRSYEQYF.

The J gene is TRBJ2-7, the V gene TRBV7-9, with TRBD2 matching 15 bases. This CDR3 has 17 residues. Trimming cost V 5 bases and J 6 bases; bases outside gene matches: 11. Germline CDR1 and CDR2: SEHNR and FQNEAQ (reference sequence). CDR3 bases: TGTGCCAGCAGCCCGACGGGACTAGCGGGAGGCCGTCTCGAGCAGTACTTC. Encoded protein: CASSPTGLAGGRLEQYF.

Only one count was recorded for this clone. This chain links TRBV5-1 with TRBJ1-4; D is ambiguous. Germline CDR1 SGHRS, CDR2 YFSETQ. V lost 0 bases, J lost 3 bases, and 9 bases lay in between. This CDR3 is built from 15 residues. CDR3 in DNA: TGCGCCAGCAGCTTGGAGCGGGCCTCTAATGAAAAACTGTTTTTT. Translation gives CASSLERASNEKLFF. Full variable domain (outside the CDR3, taken from reference TRBV5-1 and TRBJ1-4): KAGVTQTPRYLIKTRGQQVTLSCSPISGHRSVSWYQQTPGQGLQFLFEYFSETQRNKGNFPGRFSGRQFSNSRSEMNVSTLELGDSALYLCASSLERASNEKLFFGSGTQLSVL.

This clone was counted between two and nine times. The chain links TRBV2 to TRBJ1-1; maybe TRBD1 (5 bases). The CDR3 contains 13 residues. V was pared by 5 bases and J by 5 bases, with 12 bases between. From germline, CDR1 is SNHLY and CDR2 FYNNEI. CDR3 sequence (DNA): TGTGCCAGCAGTCCCTACAGGTGGACTGAAGCTTTCTTT. It yields the protein CASSPYRWTEAFF.

This clone was found once. The CDR3 coding sequence is TGTGCCAGCAGCCCGAGACTAGCGGAGAAATACAATGAGCAGTTCTTC. Encoded protein: CASSPRLAEKYNEQFF. The chain recombines TRBV7-9 with TRBJ2-1, with TRBD2 matching 9 bases. The CDR3 consists of 16 residues. Losses at the gene ends were 5 bases for V and 4 bases for J; bases not matched to a gene: 9. Germline V gene lookup returns CDR1 SEHNR and CDR2 FQNEAQ (reference sequence).

The rearrangement uses TRBV29-1 and TRBJ2-5, with 9 positions matching TRBD2. The ends lost 3 bases at V and 4 bases at J; junction bases unmatched: 9. This CDR3 is 15 amino acids long. Germline values: CDR1 SQVTM, CDR2 ANQGSEA. CDR3 bases: TGCAGCGTTGAGGGTCCAGCGGGAGGACCAGAGACCCAGTACTTC. It encodes CSVEGPAGGPETQYF.

This clone occurred a few times. Written as DNA, the CDR3 is TGCGCCAGCAGCTTACGTCGTCAAAACGAGCAGTACTTC. Protein: CASSLRRQNEQYF. J is TRBJ2-7 and V is TRBV5-1, with D uncertain. The ends were cut back, 2 bases at V and 5 bases at J, with 11 bases in the middle. The CDR3 is made up of 13 amino acids. The germline V gene encodes CDR1 SGHRS and CDR2 YFSETQ.

The chain joins TRBV19 to TRBJ2-1; 14 bases align to TRBD2. The CDR3 loop spans 17 amino acids. The ends lost 5 bases at V and 8 bases at J; junction bases unmatched: 11. Germline CDR1 LNHDA, CDR2 SQIVND (reference sequence). This CDR3 reads CASSSPSGLAGVYEQFF. The CDR3 DNA reads TGTGCCAGTAGTTCCCCCTCGGGACTAGCGGGAGTATATGAGCAGTTCTTC.

This chain connects TRBV10-3 to TRBJ2-7; 10 positions match TRBD1. J was trimmed by 3 bases and V by 2 bases; bases with no gene match: 4. The CDR3 has 15 residues. Germline CDR1 reads ENHRY; CDR2 reads SYGVKD. CDR3: CAISEDRGLGYEQYF. The DNA of the CDR3 is TGTGCCATCAGTGAGGACAGGGGGCTCGGCTACGAGCAGTACTTC.